These 19 T cell receptor beta chains came from one sample sequenced in a study of response to subunit inactivated influenza vaccine. In TCRdb, the RT-PCR reads were re-called with MiXCR into one record per CDR3 protein. This table has approximately 530,000 distinct CDR3 sequences, over 10% appearing once. Sequencing was performed on PBMCs from blood, taken roughly 6 weeks after vaccination. The receptors were sampled from a man over 45 who received an inactivated influenza vaccine.

This clonotype was observed a handful of times. The genes are TRBV7-8 and TRBJ2-2; D may be TRBD1 (6 bases). CDR1 and CDR2 (germline): SGHVS, FQNEAQ. CDR3 size: 15 residues. Trimming shortened V by 5 bases and J by 4 bases, and 14 bases separated the two germline ends. CDR3 sequence (DNA): TGTGCCAGCAGCCTGCGACAGGCTGCCACCGGGGAGCTGTTTTTT. This sequence encodes CASSLRQAATGELFF.

This clonotype has more than one count but fewer than ten. The J gene is TRBJ2-1, the V gene TRBV7-2, with 7 bases identical to TRBD2. Germline V lookup: CDR1 SGHTA, CDR2 FQGNSA. There are 13 residues in the CDR3. The trim removed 5 bases at V and 9 bases at J, leaving 7 bases unmatched. CDR3 residues: CASSTAWEGEQFF. The CDR3 DNA reads TGTGCCAGCAGCACTGCCTGGGAGGGTGAGCAGTTCTTC.

The V and J genes are TRBV6-1 and TRBJ2-7; possibly TRBD1 for D (5 bases). V lost 1 base and J 6 bases, leaving 16 bases between the germline ends. Per germline, CDR1 MNHNS and CDR2 SASEGT. The CDR3 covers 15 residues. In DNA form, the CDR3 reads TGTGCCAGCAGTGAAGATTGGGGCCTAAACCGCGAGCAGTACTTC. Its protein is CASSEDWGLNREQYF.

The rearrangement links TRBV5-1 to TRBJ1-2; 7 bases match TRBD1. CDR3 length: 14 amino acids. Per germline, CDR1 SGHRS and CDR2 YFSETQ. Trimming cost V 7 bases and J 0 bases; bases outside gene matches: 6. CDR3 region: CASRGDSTNYGYTF. The DNA of the CDR3 is TGCGCCAGCCGTGGGGACAGTACTAACTATGGCTACACCTTC.

This clonotype was seen more than once but under ten times. V gene TRBV12-3 or TRBV12-4 combines with J gene TRBJ2-3; 9 bases align to TRBD2. CDR3 length: 15 residues. Trimming cost V 7 bases and J 3 bases; bases outside gene matches: 8. Here the CDR3 reads CASNQAGLATDTQYF. In DNA form, the CDR3 reads TGTGCCAGCAATCAGGCGGGACTAGCAACAGATACGCAGTATTTT.

This clonotype was detected a few times. V and J are TRBV12-3 or TRBV12-4 and TRBJ2-2; possibly TRBD2 for D (6 bases). The CDR3 is 17 residues long. V was shortened by 4 bases and J by 2 bases, with 17 bases between the two germline ends. The CDR3 loop reads CASSSHERLVNTGELFF. The CDR3 DNA is TGTGCCAGCAGTTCCCACGAGCGACTAGTAAACACCGGGGAGCTGTTTTTT.

J is TRBJ2-5 and V is TRBV4-2, with D unresolved. Trimming removed 1 base from V and 3 bases from J, with 12 bases in between. Germline assignment: CDR1 LGHNA and CDR2 YNFKEQ. The CDR3 totals 15 residues. CDR3 bases: TGTGCCAGCAGCCAAGTCGGGCGGTGGGAAGAGACCCAGTACTTC. This codes for CASSQVGRWEETQYF.

In its sample, this clonotype was seen many times. This rearrangement joins TRBV7-2 to TRBJ2-1, with D tentatively TRBD2 (5 bases). The CDR3 loop spans 15 amino acids. Trimming pared 5 bases from V and 7 bases from J, leaving 18 bases between. Germline V gene sequence: CDR1 SGHTA, CDR2 FQGNSA. As DNA, the CDR3 is TGTGCCAGCAGCACCTACGGGATCCGTGGTAATGAGCAGTTCTTC. Amino acid sequence: CASSTYGIRGNEQFF.

This clonotype was seen repeatedly, ten times or more. The chain is built from TRBV28 and TRBJ1-4; a possible D gene is TRBD1 (5 bases). There are 15 residues in the CDR3. V was trimmed by 6 bases and J by 0 bases, leaving 11 bases between them. The V gene's germline CDR1 is MDHEN and CDR2 SYDVKM. The CDR3 loop is CASSLTDATNEKLFF. The CDR3 bases are TGTGCCAGCAGCCTGACAGACGCAACTAATGAAAAACTGTTTTTT.

On this clonotype: At one of its ends the junction is not consistent with the germline gene, which may arise from a read error. The rearrangement joins TRBV3-1 to TRBJ2-7, with 9 bases lining up with TRBD1. The CDR3 covers 15 residues. Germline CDR1 is LGHDT and CDR2 is YNNKEL (reference sequence). The CDR3 region has the DNA TGTGCCAGCAGCCAAGATGCGGGGACAGGGAGGGAGCAGCACTTC. Translation: CASSQDAGTGREQHF.

This clonotype was observed a handful of times. This chain connects TRBV9 to TRBJ1-2; a weak D match, TRBD1 (6 bases). CDR3 length: 14 amino acids. Per germline, CDR1 SGDLS and CDR2 YYNGEE. V lost 0 bases and J lost 7, with 13 bases in between. CDR3 nucleotides: TGTGCCAGCAGCGTAGACCTCAGGGGTACTGGCTACACCTTC. Translation: CASSVDLRGTGYTF.

This clonotype was seen a few times. The chain links TRBV25-1 to TRBJ2-3; the D gene is possibly TRBD2 (6 bases). Trimming stripped 5 bases from V and 0 bases from J, with 12 bases between. Per germline, CDR1 MGHDK and CDR2 SYGVNS. The CDR3 runs 15 residues. CDR3 sequence: CASSLARGSTDTQYF. The CDR3 nucleotides are TGTGCCAGCAGTCTTGCGCGGGGCAGCACAGATACGCAGTATTTT.

CDR3 bases: TGTGCCAGCAGAGACGTATGGACAGGAGCAACAGATACGCAGTATTTT. As protein: CASRDVWTGATDTQYF. This chain links TRBV12-3 or TRBV12-4 with TRBJ2-3, with TRBD1 matching over 7 bases. This CDR3 is built from 16 residues. With V trimmed by 6 bases and J by 3 bases, 12 bases remained unmatched.

In this sample, this clonotype turned up a few times. V gene TRBV7-6 combines with J gene TRBJ2-5; 9 bases are shared with TRBD1. This CDR3 has 17 residues. The trim removed 4 bases at V and 1 base at J, leaving 10 bases unmatched. CDR1 is SGHVS, CDR2 FNYEAQ, per germline. The CDR3, as DNA: TGTGCCAGCAGCTACACCCACAGGGGGCAGCCCCAAGAGACCCAGTACTTC. Amino acids: CASSYTHRGQPQETQYF.

The CDR3 protein is CASSQEGRMGEQYF. The CDR3 DNA follows: TGCGCCAGCAGCCAAGAAGGGAGGATGGGAGAGCAGTACTTC. This chain connects TRBV4-1 to TRBJ2-7, with D possibly TRBD2 on 6 matching bases. The CDR3 covers 14 residues. Trimming removed 0 bases from V and 7 bases from J, with 13 bases in between. Germline V gene sequence: CDR1 MGHRA, CDR2 YSYEKL.

This clonotype was detected a few times. The chain uses TRBV20-1 and TRBJ2-5; 7 positions agree with TRBD2. The V and J ends lost 6 bases and 2 bases, in that order; junction bases with no gene match: 9. The CDR3 extends over 14 amino acids. Germline V gene data show CDR1 as DFQATT and CDR2 as SNEGSKA (reference sequence). Here the CDR3 DNA reads TGCAGTGCCGCGCCTTTCGGGGGGCAAGAGACCCAGTACTTC. It codes for CSAAPFGGQETQYF.

V is TRBV20-1 and J is TRBJ1-2; tentative D call: TRBD1 (5 bases). Germline CDR1 DFQATT, CDR2 SNEGSKA (reference sequence). The CDR3 spans 13 residues. V lost 0 bases to trimming and J lost 4 bases, with 9 bases between them. DNA for the CDR3: TGCAGTGCTAGAGATGGAAGGGGCTATGGCTACACCTTC. Its protein product is CSARDGRGYGYTF.

CDR3 coding DNA: TGCGCCAGCAGCTCAGGACTAGCGGGAGGGCCATCAGATACGCAGTATTTT. Translating it yields CASSSGLAGGPSDTQYF. This rearrangement joins TRBV5-1 to TRBJ2-3; TRBD2 matches 15 bases. The trim removed 3 bases at V and 4 bases at J, leaving 6 bases unmatched. The V gene's germline CDR1 is SGHRS and CDR2 YFSETQ. This CDR3 is built from 17 residues. Complete variable domain (other parts from reference TRBV5-1 and TRBJ2-3): KAGVTQTPRYLIKTRGQQVTLSCSPISGHRSVSWYQQTPGQGLQFLFEYFSETQRNKGNFPGRFSGRQFSNSRSEMNVSTLELGDSALYLCASSSGLAGGPSDTQYFGPGTRLTVL.

The sample holds many counts of this clonotype. The rearrangement joins TRBV29-1 to TRBJ2-7, with D perhaps matching TRBD2 (5 bases). CDR1 and CDR2 from the germline V gene are SQVTM and ANQGSEA. The CDR3 is made up of 11 amino acids. Between the trimmed V and J ends, which lost 5 bases and 3 bases, there was a span of 8 bases. The CDR3 region is CSVREGYEQYF. CDR3 DNA sequence: TGCAGCGTTCGAGAGGGCTACGAGCAGTACTTC.